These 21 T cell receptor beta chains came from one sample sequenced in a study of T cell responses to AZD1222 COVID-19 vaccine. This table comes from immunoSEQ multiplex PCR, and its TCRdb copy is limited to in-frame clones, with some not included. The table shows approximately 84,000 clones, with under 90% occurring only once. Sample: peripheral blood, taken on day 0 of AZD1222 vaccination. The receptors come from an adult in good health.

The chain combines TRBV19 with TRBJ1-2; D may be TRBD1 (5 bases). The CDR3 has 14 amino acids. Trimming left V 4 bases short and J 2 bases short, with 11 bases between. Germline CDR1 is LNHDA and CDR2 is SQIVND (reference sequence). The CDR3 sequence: CASSTGQENYGYTF. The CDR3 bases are TGTGCCAGTAGTACAGGGCAGGAGAACTATGGCTACACCTTC.

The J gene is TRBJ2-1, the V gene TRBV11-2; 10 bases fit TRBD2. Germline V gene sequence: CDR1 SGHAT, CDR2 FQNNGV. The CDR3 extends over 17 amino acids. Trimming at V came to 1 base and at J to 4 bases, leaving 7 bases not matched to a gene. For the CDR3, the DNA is TGTGCCAGCAGCTTAGGCACTAGCGGGAATATATACAATGAGCAGTTCTTC. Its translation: CASSLGTSGNIYNEQFF. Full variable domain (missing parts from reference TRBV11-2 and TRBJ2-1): EAGVAQSPRYKIIEKRQSVAFWCNPISGHATLYWYQQILGQGPKLLIQFQNNGVVDDSQLPKDRFSAERLKGVDSTLKIQPAKLEDSAVYLCASSLGTSGNIYNEQFFGPGTRLTVL.

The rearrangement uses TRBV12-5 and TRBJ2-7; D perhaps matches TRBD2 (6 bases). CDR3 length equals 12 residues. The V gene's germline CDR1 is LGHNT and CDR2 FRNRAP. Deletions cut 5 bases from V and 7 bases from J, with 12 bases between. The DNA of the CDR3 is TGTGCTAGTGGTCTCCCGGGGGAAGAGCAGTACTTC. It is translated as CASGLPGEEQYF.

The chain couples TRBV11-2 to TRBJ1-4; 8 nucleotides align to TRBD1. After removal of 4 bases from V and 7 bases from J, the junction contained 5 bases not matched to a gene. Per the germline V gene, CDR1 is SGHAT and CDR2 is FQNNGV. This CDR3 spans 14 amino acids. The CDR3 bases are TGTGCCAGCAGCTCGCAGGGGGCAGGTGAAAAACTGTTTTTT. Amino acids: CASSSQGAGEKLFF.

Here the CDR3 reads CASSLVSGEETQYF. For the CDR3, the DNA is TGCGCCAGCAGCTTGGTTTCAGGGGAGGAGACCCAGTACTTC. The J gene is TRBJ2-5, the V gene TRBV5-1, with D possibly matching TRBD1 (6 bases). Germline assignment: CDR1 SGHRS and CDR2 YFSETQ. V was pared by 0 bases and J by 5 bases, with 11 bases between. The CDR3 is made up of 14 amino acids. Combining the CDR3 with reference TRBV5-1 and TRBJ2-5 gives the whole variable domain KAGVTQTPRYLIKTRGQQVTLSCSPISGHRSVSWYQQTPGQGLQFLFEYFSETQRNKGNFPGRFSGRQFSNSRSEMNVSTLELGDSALYLCASSLVSGEETQYFGPGTRLLVL.

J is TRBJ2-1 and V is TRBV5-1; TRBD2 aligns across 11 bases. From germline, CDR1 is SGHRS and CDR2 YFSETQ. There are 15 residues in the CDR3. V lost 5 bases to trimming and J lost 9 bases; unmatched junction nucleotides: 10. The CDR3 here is CASSSGTSGNLEQFF. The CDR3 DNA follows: TGCGCCAGCAGTTCCGGGACTAGCGGAAACCTTGAGCAGTTCTTC.

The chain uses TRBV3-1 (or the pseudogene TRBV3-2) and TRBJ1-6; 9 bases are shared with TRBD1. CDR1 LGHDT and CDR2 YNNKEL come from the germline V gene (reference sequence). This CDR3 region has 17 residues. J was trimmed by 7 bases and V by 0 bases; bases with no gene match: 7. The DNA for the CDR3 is TGTGCCAGCAGCCAAGACAGTTTAGGACAGGGGAATTCACCCCTCCACTTT. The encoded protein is CASSQDSLGQGNSPLHF.

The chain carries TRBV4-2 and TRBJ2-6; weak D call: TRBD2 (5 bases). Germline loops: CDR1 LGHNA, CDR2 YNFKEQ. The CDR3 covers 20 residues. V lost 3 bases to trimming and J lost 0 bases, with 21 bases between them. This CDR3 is CASSHPFGRRGPSGANVLTF. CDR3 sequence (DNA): TGTGCCAGCAGCCACCCCTTCGGCAGGCGAGGGCCCTCTGGGGCCAACGTCCTGACTTTC.

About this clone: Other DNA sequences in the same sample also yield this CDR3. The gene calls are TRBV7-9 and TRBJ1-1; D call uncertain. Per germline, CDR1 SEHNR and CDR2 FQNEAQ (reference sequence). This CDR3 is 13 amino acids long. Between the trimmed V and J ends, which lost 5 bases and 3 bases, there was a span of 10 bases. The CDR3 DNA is TGTGCCAGCAGCCTCCGGCAGTACACTGAAGCTTTCTTT. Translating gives CASSLRQYTEAFF.

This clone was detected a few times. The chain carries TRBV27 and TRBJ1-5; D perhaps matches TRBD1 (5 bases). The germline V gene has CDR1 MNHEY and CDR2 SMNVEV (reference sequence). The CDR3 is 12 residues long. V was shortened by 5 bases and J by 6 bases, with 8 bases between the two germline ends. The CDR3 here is CASSRRGQPQHF. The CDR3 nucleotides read TGTGCCAGCAGTCGAAGGGGTCAGCCCCAGCATTTT.

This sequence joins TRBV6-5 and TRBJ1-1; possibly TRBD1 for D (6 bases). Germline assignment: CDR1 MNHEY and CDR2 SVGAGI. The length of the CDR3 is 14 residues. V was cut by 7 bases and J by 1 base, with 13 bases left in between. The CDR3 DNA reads TGTGCCAGCACCCGAAGGGGGAGGAACACTGAAGCTTTCTTT. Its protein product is CASTRRGRNTEAFF.

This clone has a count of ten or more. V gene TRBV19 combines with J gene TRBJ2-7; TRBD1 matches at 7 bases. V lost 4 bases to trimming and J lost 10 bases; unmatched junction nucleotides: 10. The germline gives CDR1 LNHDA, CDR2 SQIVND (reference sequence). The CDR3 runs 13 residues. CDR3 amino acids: CASSRTGTADQYF. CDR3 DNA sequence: TGTGCCAGTAGTAGGACTGGGACAGCAGACCAGTACTTC.

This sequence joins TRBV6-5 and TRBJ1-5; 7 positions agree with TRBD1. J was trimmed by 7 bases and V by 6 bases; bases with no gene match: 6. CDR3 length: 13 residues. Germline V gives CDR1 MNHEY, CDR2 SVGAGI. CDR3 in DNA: TGTGCCAGCAGCAACATAGGGGGCCAGCCCCAGCATTTT. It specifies CASSNIGGQPQHF.

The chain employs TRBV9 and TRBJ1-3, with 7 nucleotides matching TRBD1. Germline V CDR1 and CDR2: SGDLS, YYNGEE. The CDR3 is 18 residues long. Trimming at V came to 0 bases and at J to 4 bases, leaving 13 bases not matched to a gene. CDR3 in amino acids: CASSVDRGDSDLGNTIYF. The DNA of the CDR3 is TGTGCCAGCAGCGTAGACAGGGGTGACTCGGATCTAGGAAACACCATATATTTT.

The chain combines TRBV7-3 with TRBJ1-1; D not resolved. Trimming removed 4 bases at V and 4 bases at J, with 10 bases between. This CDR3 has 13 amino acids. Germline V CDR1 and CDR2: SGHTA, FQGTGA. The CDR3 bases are TGTGCCAGCAGCTCTCAGGAGGGCACTGAAGCTTTCTTT. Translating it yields CASSSQEGTEAFF.

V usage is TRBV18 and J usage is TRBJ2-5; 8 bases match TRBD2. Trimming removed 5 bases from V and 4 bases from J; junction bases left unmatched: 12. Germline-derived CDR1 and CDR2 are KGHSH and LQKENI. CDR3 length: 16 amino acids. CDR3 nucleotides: TGTGCCAGCTCATTAGTTAATGAAGCGGGGGCAGAGACCCAGTACTTC. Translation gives CASSLVNEAGAETQYF.

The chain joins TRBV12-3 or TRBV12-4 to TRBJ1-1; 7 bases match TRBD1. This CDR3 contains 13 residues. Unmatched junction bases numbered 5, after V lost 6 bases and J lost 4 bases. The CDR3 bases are TGTGCCAGCAGAGTAACAGGGGCCACTGAAGCTTTCTTT. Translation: CASRVTGATEAFF.

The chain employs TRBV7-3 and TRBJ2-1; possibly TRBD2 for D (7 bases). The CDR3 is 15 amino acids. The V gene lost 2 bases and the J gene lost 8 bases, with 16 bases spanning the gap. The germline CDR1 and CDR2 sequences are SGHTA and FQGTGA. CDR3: CASSLQGRVGDEQFF. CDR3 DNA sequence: TGTGCCAGCAGCTTACAGGGGAGGGTGGGGGATGAGCAGTTCTTC.

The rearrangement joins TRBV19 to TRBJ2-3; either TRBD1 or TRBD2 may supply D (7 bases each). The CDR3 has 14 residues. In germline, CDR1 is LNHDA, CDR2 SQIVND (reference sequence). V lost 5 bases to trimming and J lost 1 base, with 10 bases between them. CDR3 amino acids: CASSQGGGTDTQYF. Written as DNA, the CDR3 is TGTGCCAGTAGTCAGGGGGGGGGCACAGATACGCAGTATTTT.

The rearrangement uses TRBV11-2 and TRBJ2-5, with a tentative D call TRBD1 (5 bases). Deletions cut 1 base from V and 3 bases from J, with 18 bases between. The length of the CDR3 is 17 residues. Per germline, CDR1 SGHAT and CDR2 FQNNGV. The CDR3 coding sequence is TGTGCCAGCAGCTTAGTCCCCCCCGGACATATGGAAGAGACCCAGTACTTC. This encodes CASSLVPPGHMEETQYF.

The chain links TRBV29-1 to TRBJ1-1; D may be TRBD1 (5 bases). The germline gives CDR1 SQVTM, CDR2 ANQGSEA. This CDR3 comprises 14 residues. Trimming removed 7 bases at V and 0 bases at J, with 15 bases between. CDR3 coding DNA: TGCAGCGCCCTAGGGGTCGGAATGAACACTGAAGCTTTCTTT. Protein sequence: CSALGVGMNTEAFF.